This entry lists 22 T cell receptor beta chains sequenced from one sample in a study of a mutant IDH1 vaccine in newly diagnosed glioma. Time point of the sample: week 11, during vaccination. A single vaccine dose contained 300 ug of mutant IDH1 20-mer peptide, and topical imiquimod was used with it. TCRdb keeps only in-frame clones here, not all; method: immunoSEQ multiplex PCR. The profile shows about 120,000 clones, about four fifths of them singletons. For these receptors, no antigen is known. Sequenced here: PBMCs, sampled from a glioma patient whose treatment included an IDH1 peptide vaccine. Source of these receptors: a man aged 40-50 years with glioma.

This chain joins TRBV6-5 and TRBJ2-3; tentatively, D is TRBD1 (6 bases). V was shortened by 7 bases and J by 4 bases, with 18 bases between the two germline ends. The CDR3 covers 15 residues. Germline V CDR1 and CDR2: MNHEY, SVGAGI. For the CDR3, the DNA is TGTGCCAGCAAAACAGGGTATTATGTTGCAGATACGCAGTATTTT. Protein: CASKTGYYVADTQYF.

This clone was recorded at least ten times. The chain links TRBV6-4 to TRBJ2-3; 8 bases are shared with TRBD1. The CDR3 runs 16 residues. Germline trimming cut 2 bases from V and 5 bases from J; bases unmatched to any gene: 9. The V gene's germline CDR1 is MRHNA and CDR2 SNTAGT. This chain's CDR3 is CASSDTRQGPEDTQYF. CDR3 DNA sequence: TGTGCCAGCAGTGACACGAGACAGGGGCCGGAAGATACGCAGTATTTT.

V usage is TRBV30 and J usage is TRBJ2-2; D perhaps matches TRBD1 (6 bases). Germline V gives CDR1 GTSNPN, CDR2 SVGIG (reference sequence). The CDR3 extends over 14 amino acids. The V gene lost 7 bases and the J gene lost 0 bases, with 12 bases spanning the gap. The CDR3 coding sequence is TGTGCCTTGCTACAGGGCGCGAACACCGGGGAGCTGTTTTTT. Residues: CALLQGANTGELFF.

The CDR3 loop is CASSARLANYGYTF. The CDR3 DNA follows: TGTGCCAGCAGCGCCCGGTTAGCTAACTATGGCTACACCTTC. The rearrangement joins TRBV11-2 to TRBJ1-2; no definite D call. V lost 5 bases, J lost 0 bases, and 10 bases lay in between. Germline values: CDR1 SGHAT, CDR2 FQNNGV. This CDR3 region has 14 residues.

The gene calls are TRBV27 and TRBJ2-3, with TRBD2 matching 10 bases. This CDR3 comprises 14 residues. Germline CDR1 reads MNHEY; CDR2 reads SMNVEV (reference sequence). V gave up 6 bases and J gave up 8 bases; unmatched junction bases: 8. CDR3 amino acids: CASSPRASGSTQYF. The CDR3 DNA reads TGTGCCAGCAGCCCTCGGGCTAGCGGGAGTACGCAGTATTTT.

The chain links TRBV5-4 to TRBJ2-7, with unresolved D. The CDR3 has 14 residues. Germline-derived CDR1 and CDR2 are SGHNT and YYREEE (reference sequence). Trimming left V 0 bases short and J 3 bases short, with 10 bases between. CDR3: CASSLGMWGYEQYF. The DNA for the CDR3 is TGTGCCAGCAGCTTGGGAATGTGGGGCTACGAGCAGTACTTC.

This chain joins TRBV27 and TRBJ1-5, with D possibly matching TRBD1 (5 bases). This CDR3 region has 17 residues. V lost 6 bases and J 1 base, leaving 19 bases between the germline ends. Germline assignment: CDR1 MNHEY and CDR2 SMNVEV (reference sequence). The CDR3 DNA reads TGTGCCAGCAGACATCGGGGCAGGGTGGAGAGCAATCAGCCCCAGCATTTT. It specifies CASRHRGRVESNQPQHF.

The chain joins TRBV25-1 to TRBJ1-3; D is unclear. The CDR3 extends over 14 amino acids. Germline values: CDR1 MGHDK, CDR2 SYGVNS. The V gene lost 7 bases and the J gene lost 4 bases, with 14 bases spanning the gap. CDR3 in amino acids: CASTGHSGGNTIYF. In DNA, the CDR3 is TGTGCCAGCACCGGCCATTCGGGCGGAAACACCATATATTTT.

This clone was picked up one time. The chain's CDR3 is CASATARGALGYTF. The DNA for the CDR3 is TGTGCCAGCGCAACGGCACGGGGAGCGCTTGGCTACACCTTC. This chain joins TRBV6-5 and TRBJ1-2; D gene uncertain. The CDR3 totals 14 residues. The V end was cut by 8 bases, the J end by 7 bases, with 20 bases between. Germline CDR1 reads MNHEY; CDR2 reads SVGAGI.

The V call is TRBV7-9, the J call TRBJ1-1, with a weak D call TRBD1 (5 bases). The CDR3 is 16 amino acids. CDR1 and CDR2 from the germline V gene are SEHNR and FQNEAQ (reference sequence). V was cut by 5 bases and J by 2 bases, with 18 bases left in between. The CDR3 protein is CASSLALTDTNTEAFF. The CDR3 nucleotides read TGTGCCAGCAGCCTCGCCTTGACAGATACTAACACTGAAGCTTTCTTT.

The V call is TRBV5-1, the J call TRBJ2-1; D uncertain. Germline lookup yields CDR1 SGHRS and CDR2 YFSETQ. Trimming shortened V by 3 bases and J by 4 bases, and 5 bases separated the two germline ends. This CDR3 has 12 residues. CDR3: CASSSRYNEQFF. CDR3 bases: TGCGCCAGCAGCTCAAGATACAATGAGCAGTTCTTC. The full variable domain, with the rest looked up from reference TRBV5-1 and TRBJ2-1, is KAGVTQTPRYLIKTRGQQVTLSCSPISGHRSVSWYQQTPGQGLQFLFEYFSETQRNKGNFPGRFSGRQFSNSRSEMNVSTLELGDSALYLCASSSRYNEQFFGPGTRLTVL.

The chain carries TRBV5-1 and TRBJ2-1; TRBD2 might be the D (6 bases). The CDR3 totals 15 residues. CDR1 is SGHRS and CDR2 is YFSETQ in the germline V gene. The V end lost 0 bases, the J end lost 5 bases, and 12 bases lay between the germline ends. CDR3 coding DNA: TGCGCCAGCAGCTTGGTACAGCGGAGGGACAATGAGCAGTTCTTC. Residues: CASSLVQRRDNEQFF.

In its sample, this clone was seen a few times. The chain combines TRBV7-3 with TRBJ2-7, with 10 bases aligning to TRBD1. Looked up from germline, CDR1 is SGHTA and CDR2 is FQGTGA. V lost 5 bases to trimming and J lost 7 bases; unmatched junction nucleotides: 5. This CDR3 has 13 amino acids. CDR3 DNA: TGTGCCAGCAGCCCGGGACAGGGGCAAGAGCAGTACTTC. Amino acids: CASSPGQGQEQYF.

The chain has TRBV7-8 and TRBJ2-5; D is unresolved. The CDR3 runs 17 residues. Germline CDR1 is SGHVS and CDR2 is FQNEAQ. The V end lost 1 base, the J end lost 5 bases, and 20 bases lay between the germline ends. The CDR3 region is CASSLVRAGTNGETQYF. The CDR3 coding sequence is TGTGCCAGCAGCTTAGTACGGGCAGGCACTAATGGGGAGACCCAGTACTTC.

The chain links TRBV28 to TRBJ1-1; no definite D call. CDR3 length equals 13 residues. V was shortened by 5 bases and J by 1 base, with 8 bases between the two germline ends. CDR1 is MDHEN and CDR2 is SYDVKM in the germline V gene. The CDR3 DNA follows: TGTGCCAGCAGTGCCAGACAGAACACTGAAGCTTTCTTT. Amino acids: CASSARQNTEAFF.

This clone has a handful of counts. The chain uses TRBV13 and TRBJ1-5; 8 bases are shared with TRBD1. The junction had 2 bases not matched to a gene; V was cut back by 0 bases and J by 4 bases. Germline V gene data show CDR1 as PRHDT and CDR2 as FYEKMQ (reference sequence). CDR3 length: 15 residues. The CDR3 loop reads CASSLGRTGNQPQHF. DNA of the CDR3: TGTGCCAGCAGCTTAGGCCGGACAGGGAATCAGCCCCAGCATTTT.

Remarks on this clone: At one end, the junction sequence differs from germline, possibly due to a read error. In nucleotides, the CDR3 is TGTGCCAGCAGCCCTAGCGGGGGCCCTTACAGTGAGCAGTTCTTC. Its protein product is CASSPSGGPYSEQFF. The chain has TRBV13 and TRBJ2-1; the match to TRBD2 covers 10 bases. The germline gives CDR1 PRHDT, CDR2 FYEKMQ (reference sequence). The CDR3 runs 15 residues.

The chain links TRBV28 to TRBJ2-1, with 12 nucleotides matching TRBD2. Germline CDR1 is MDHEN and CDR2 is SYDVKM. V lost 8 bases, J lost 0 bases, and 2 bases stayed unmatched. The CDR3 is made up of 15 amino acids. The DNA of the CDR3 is TGTGCCAGCGAGACTAGCGGGAGCTCCTACAATGAGCAGTTCTTC. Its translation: CASETSGSSYNEQFF.

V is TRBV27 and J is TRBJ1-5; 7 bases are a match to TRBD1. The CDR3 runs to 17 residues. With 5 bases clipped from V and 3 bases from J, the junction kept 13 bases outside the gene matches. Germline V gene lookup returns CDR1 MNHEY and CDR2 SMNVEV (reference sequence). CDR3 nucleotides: TGTGCCAGCAGTCCCTGGGACAGCTTTAGCACCAATCAGCCCCAGCATTTT. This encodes CASSPWDSFSTNQPQHF.

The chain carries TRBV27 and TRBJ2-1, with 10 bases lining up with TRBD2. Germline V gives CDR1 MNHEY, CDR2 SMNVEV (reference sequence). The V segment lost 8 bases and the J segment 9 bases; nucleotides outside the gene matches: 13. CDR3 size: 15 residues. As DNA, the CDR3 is TGTGCCAGCGCCCAGAGCAGCGGGGGGGCCGGTGAGCAGTTCTTC. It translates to CASAQSSGGAGEQFF.

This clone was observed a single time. For the CDR3, the DNA is TGTGCCAGCAGCCAACAAATGCGACTGCTAGACGAGCAGTACTTC. Protein sequence: CASSQQMRLLDEQYF. V and J are TRBV4-2 and TRBJ2-7; the D is unclear. The CDR3 runs to 15 residues. CDR1 is LGHNA, CDR2 YNFKEQ, per germline. V was pared by 2 bases and J by 5 bases, with 16 bases between.

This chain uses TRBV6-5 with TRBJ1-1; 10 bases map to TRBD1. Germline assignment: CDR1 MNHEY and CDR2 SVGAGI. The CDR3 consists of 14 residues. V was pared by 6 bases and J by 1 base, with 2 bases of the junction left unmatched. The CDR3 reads CASRGQGKNTEAFF. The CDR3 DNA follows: TGTGCCAGCAGGGGACAGGGGAAGAACACTGAAGCTTTCTTT.